These 7 T cell receptor beta chains came from one sample sequenced in a study of T cell repertoires in cytomegalovirus infection. TCRdb re-called the reads through MiXCR, storing one row per CDR3 protein. The sample yields roughly 220,000 distinct CDR3 sequences, 30% to 45% seen once. Their recognized antigens are unknown. Sequenced material: CD8+ T cells from cultured PBMCs, taken from culture after CMV antigen stimulation. The source is a human donor in good health (CMV status not recorded). Some clones in this sample may be carry-over from other donors' samples.

This clonotype was seen more than once but under ten times. The chain joins TRBV6-6 to TRBJ1-1; TRBD1 agrees at 7 bases. Germline V gene data show CDR1 as MNHNY and CDR2 as SVGAGI (reference sequence). Unmatched junction bases numbered 7, after V lost 5 bases and J lost 4 bases. CDR3 size: 14 residues. CDR3 residues: CASSDRDRITEAFF. The CDR3 DNA reads as TGTGCCAGCAGTGATCGGGACAGAATCACTGAAGCTTTCTTT.

The chain employs TRBV29-1 and TRBJ2-5; D may be TRBD2 (5 bases). Germline CDR1 is SQVTM and CDR2 is ANQGSEA. V was trimmed by 4 bases and J by 1 base, leaving 10 bases between them. This CDR3 has 13 residues. CDR3 sequence reads: CSVVSGSQETQYF. The DNA of the CDR3 is TGCAGCGTTGTATCTGGGAGCCAAGAGACCCAGTACTTC.

The chain has TRBV20-1 and TRBJ2-1, with 10 bases lining up with TRBD2. Looked up from germline, CDR1 is DFQATT and CDR2 is SNEGSKA (reference sequence). The length of the CDR3 is 15 residues. Here the CDR3 DNA reads TGCAGCCTCCGGACTAGCGGAAGCTCCTACAATGAGCAGTTCTTC. Translating gives CSLRTSGSSYNEQFF.

This clonotype showed up just a few times. J is TRBJ1-4 and V is TRBV7-8; no firm D call. The CDR3 runs 14 residues. Trimming stripped 5 bases from V and 0 bases from J, with 7 bases between. Germline V gene sequence: CDR1 SGHVS, CDR2 FQNEAQ. In DNA, the CDR3 is TGTGCCAGCAGCCCGGGAACAACTAATGAAAAACTGTTTTTT. Encoded protein: CASSPGTTNEKLFF.

The chain links TRBV19 to TRBJ1-5; perhaps TRBD1 as D (6 bases). Trimming shortened V by 2 bases and J by 6 bases, and 11 bases separated the two germline ends. Germline lookup yields CDR1 LNHDA and CDR2 SQIVND (reference sequence). The CDR3 is made up of 14 amino acids. As DNA, the CDR3 is TGTGCCAGTAGTATATACAGGGTGACTCAGCCCCAGCATTTT. Translation gives CASSIYRVTQPQHF.

J is TRBJ2-7 and V is TRBV6-1, with TRBD2 as a possible D gene (6 bases). The germline CDR1 and CDR2 sequences are MNHNS and SASEGT. This CDR3 is 15 amino acids long. The ends were cut back, 3 bases at V and 5 bases at J, with 17 bases in the middle. CDR3 nucleotide sequence: TGTGCCAGCAGTGACTTTACTAGCACAAGTCACGAGCAGTACTTC. Its protein product is CASSDFTSTSHEQYF.

The gene calls are TRBV7-3 and TRBJ2-1; 10 bases align to TRBD2. The germline V gene encodes CDR1 SGHTA and CDR2 FQGTGA. The CDR3 loop spans 14 amino acids. The J segment lost 5 bases and the V segment lost 3 bases, leaving 1 base of the junction unmatched. The DNA of the CDR3 is TGTGCCAGCAGCTTTCTAGCGGGAGACAATGAGCAGTTCTTC. It codes for CASSFLAGDNEQFF.